What follows are 22 T cell receptor beta chains derived from one specimen sequenced in a study of blood T cell repertoires in COVID-19. The data were produced by immunoSEQ multiplex PCR, yet TCRdb's version contains in-frame clones alone and is incomplete. The table records around 380,000 clones, roughly 80% of them present only once. Sequenced input: peripheral blood. All receptors come from a human donor with acute or convalescent COVID-19. The donor label of this sample is uncertain.

The chain carries TRBV6-5 and TRBJ2-7; 8 bases match TRBD1. Trimming cost V 6 bases and J 3 bases; bases outside gene matches: 10. This CDR3 has 15 amino acids. The germline gives CDR1 MNHEY, CDR2 SVGAGI. The CDR3 protein is CASSTSGGFNYEQYF. DNA of the CDR3: TGTGCCAGCAGCACTTCAGGGGGCTTTAACTACGAGCAGTACTTC.

The chain carries TRBV24-1 and TRBJ2-7; 7 bases are a match to TRBD1. There are 14 residues in the CDR3. Germline CDR1 reads KGHDR; CDR2 reads SFDVKD. V was clipped by 4 bases and J by 2 bases; unmatched bases: 4. CDR3 protein: CATSDSGTAYEQYF. The CDR3 DNA reads TGTGCCACCAGTGACTCCGGGACAGCCTACGAGCAGTACTTC.

The chain recombines TRBV7-9 with TRBJ1-2, with D unresolved. The CDR3 loop spans 14 amino acids. Trimming stripped 5 bases from V and 4 bases from J, with 14 bases between. Per the germline V gene, CDR1 is SEHNR and CDR2 is FQNEAQ (reference sequence). CDR3 in DNA: TGTGCCAGCAGCCACCTGGGGAGTACCTATGGCTACACCTTC. Its translation: CASSHLGSTYGYTF.

The rearrangement links TRBV7-9 to TRBJ1-2; TRBD1 agrees at 8 bases. Germline V lookup: CDR1 SEHNR, CDR2 FQNEAQ (reference sequence). V lost 5 bases to trimming and J lost 8 bases; unmatched junction nucleotides: 10. This CDR3 contains 14 residues. CDR3 in amino acids: CASSAQTGVGGYTF. As DNA, the CDR3 is TGTGCCAGCAGCGCCCAGACAGGGGTGGGCGGCTACACCTTC.

The CDR3 nucleotides read TGTGCCAGCAGTGAATTTAGTTCACCCCTCCACTTT. It encodes CASSEFSSPLHF. The gene calls are TRBV25-1 and TRBJ1-6; no definite D call. Trimming pared 1 base from V and 9 bases from J, leaving 4 bases between. Germline lookup yields CDR1 MGHDK and CDR2 SYGVNS. CDR3 length equals 12 residues.

This chain uses TRBV3-1 (or the pseudogene TRBV3-2) with TRBJ2-7; 13 bases agree with TRBD2. This CDR3 has 18 amino acids. Germline trimming cut 4 bases from V and 7 bases from J; bases unmatched to any gene: 16. Germline CDR1 and CDR2: LGHDT and YNNKEL (reference sequence). The chain's CDR3 is CASSLQLTSGGAMGEQYF. The CDR3 nucleotides are TGTGCCAGCAGCCTCCAGCTTACTAGCGGGGGGGCCATGGGTGAGCAGTACTTC.

This chain uses TRBV28 with TRBJ1-2, with 9 bases fitting TRBD1. Trimming at V came to 6 bases and at J to 4 bases, leaving 6 bases not matched to a gene. Germline values: CDR1 MDHEN, CDR2 SYDVKM. The CDR3 extends over 14 amino acids. The CDR3 nucleotides are TGTGCCAGCAGGGACAGGGGCCTAGGCTATGGCTACACCTTC. It specifies CASRDRGLGYGYTF.

The V call is TRBV29-1, the J call TRBJ2-2, with D tentatively TRBD2 (5 bases). The length of the CDR3 is 15 residues. V dropped 6 bases and J dropped 0 bases, with 14 bases sitting between them. Germline V gene sequence: CDR1 SQVTM, CDR2 ANQGSEA. This CDR3 reads CSVAKSGTNTGELFF. The DNA for the CDR3 is TGCAGCGTAGCTAAATCGGGGACGAACACCGGGGAGCTGTTTTTT.

The chain has TRBV19 and TRBJ2-3; 8 bases agree with TRBD2. The CDR3 spans 12 residues. Germline lookup yields CDR1 LNHDA and CDR2 SQIVND (reference sequence). V lost 9 bases and J lost 2; bases outside the gene matches: 1. The CDR3: CASGRATDTQYF. The CDR3 coding sequence is TGTGCCAGCGGGAGGGCCACAGATACGCAGTATTTT.

V is TRBV7-9 and J is TRBJ2-2; D gene unclear. V was cut by 6 bases and J by 3 bases, with 5 bases left in between. This CDR3 spans 12 amino acids. Germline V gives CDR1 SEHNR, CDR2 FQNEAQ (reference sequence). The CDR3 is CASSPYTGELFF. Written as DNA, the CDR3 is TGTGCCAGCAGTCCATACACCGGGGAGCTGTTTTTT.

In its sample, this clone was seen a few times. The V call is TRBV3-1 (or the pseudogene TRBV3-2), the J call TRBJ1-3, with D perhaps matching TRBD1 (5 bases). Between the trimmed V and J ends, which lost 2 bases and 9 bases, there was a span of 14 bases. The CDR3 has 14 residues. Germline V CDR1 and CDR2: LGHDT, YNNKEL (reference sequence). This chain's CDR3 is CASSQSPDIRTIYF. The CDR3, as DNA: TGTGCCAGCAGCCAAAGCCCGGACATCCGCACCATATATTTT.

Written as DNA, the CDR3 is TGTGCCTGGAGTTGGACAGGGGCCAATGAGCAGTTCTTC. It yields the protein CAWSWTGANEQFF. V is TRBV30 and J is TRBJ2-1; 9 bases fit TRBD1. V lost 2 bases, J lost 6 bases, and 2 bases stayed unmatched. The CDR3 loop spans 13 amino acids. CDR1 GTSNPN and CDR2 SVGIG come from the germline V gene (reference sequence). Complete variable domain (other parts from reference TRBV30 and TRBJ2-1): SQTIHQWPATLVQPVGSPLSLECTVEGTSNPNLYWYRQAAGRGLQLLFYSVGIGQISSEVPQNLSASRPQDRQFILSSKKLLLSDSGFYLCAWSWTGANEQFFGPGTRLTVL.

This clone has more than one count but fewer than ten. Because the CDR3's place on the DNA is in doubt, the DNA is left out and the CDR3 is given as listed by TCRdb. The rearrangement uses TRBV27 and TRBJ1-1; the listed D gene, TRBD1, was not tested against the DNA. The CDR3 spans 15 amino acids, including both terminal residues. Germline loops: CDR1 MNHEY, CDR2 SMNVEV (reference sequence). This chain's CDR3 is CASSSSGTGASEAFF.

This clone was observed a handful of times. The V call is TRBV5-6, the J call TRBJ1-2; possibly TRBD1 for D (6 bases). This CDR3 has 16 residues. Between the trimmed V and J ends, which lost 4 bases and 7 bases, there was a span of 23 bases. Germline assignment: CDR1 SGHDT and CDR2 YYEEEE. The CDR3 nucleotides read TGTGCCAGCAGCCCTCCGGACAGTCGCTCGTTGGGTGGCTACACCTTC. This translates into CASSPPDSRSLGGYTF. Using reference TRBV5-6 and TRBJ1-2 for the parts outside the CDR3, the full variable domain is DAGVTQSPTHLIKTRGQQVTLRCSPKSGHDTVSWYQQALGQGPQFIFQYYEEEERQRGNFPDRFSGHQFPNYSSELNVNALLLGDSALYLCASSPPDSRSLGGYTFGSGTRLTVV.

In its sample, this clone was seen a few times. CDR3 in amino acids: CASSGQAPPDTQYF. CDR3 DNA sequence: TGTGCCAGCAGTGGACAGGCACCCCCAGATACGCAGTATTTT. J is TRBJ2-3 and V is TRBV2; tentatively, D is TRBD1 (6 bases). CDR3 size: 14 residues. The V end was cut by 4 bases, the J end by 4 bases, with 12 bases between. Germline V gene sequence: CDR1 SNHLY, CDR2 FYNNEI.

The chain carries TRBV30 and TRBJ1-2; TRBD1 agrees at 9 bases. V lost 2 bases, J lost 5 bases, and 12 bases stayed unmatched. CDR3 length equals 16 residues. The V gene's germline CDR1 is GTSNPN and CDR2 SVGIG (reference sequence). The CDR3 loop is CAWSRWDREGGYGYTF. Here the CDR3 DNA reads TGTGCCTGGAGTAGGTGGGACAGGGAAGGAGGGTATGGCTACACCTTC.

The genes are TRBV18 and TRBJ1-2; D is unresolved. The CDR3 totals 15 residues. Germline V gene data show CDR1 as KGHSH and CDR2 as LQKENI. V was trimmed by 6 bases and J by 6 bases, leaving 20 bases between them. Written as DNA, the CDR3 is TGTGCCAGCTCGCAACGTCCCCGGGAAGGGAATGGCTACACCTTC. Its protein is CASSQRPREGNGYTF.

This clone has only one observation. The CDR3 region is CASSKPSETSYEQYF. CDR3 coding DNA: TGTGCCAGCAGCAAACCTTCAGAAACCTCCTACGAGCAGTACTTC. The V call is TRBV21-1, the J call TRBJ2-7; whether TRBD1, the table's D call, matches the DNA was not checked. TRBV21-1 is recorded as a pseudogene. This CDR3 is built from 15 residues.

The chain links TRBV6-5 to TRBJ2-5; 7 nucleotides line up with TRBD2. CDR3 size: 13 residues. J gave up 3 bases and V 10 bases, and 8 bases lay outside the gene matches. Germline V gene sequence: CDR1 MNHEY, CDR2 SVGAGI. For the CDR3, the DNA is TGTGCCACCCGGCGTCGGGGGGAAGAGACCCAGTACTTC. Encoded protein: CATRRRGEETQYF.

J is TRBJ1-2 and V is TRBV4-2; D is unresolved. This CDR3 comprises 15 residues. Germline lookup yields CDR1 LGHNA and CDR2 YNFKEQ. V was cut by 0 bases and J by 3 bases, with 11 bases left in between. Here the CDR3 DNA reads TGTGCCAGCAGCCAAGAGAGACAATGGGACTATGGCTACACCTTC. Its protein is CASSQERQWDYGYTF.

The chain employs TRBV5-1 and TRBJ2-3; 8 positions agree with TRBD1. Per germline, CDR1 SGHRS and CDR2 YFSETQ. This CDR3 region has 16 residues. V gave up 2 bases and J gave up 5 bases; unmatched junction bases: 10. Written as DNA, the CDR3 is TGCGCCAGCAGCTTAGGGGGGACAGGTTCGGGAGATACGCAGTATTTT. Translation gives CASSLGGTGSGDTQYF.

The chain joins TRBV19 to TRBJ1-6; TRBD1 is a possible D gene (5 bases). Trimming removed 5 bases at V and 9 bases at J, with 14 bases between. The CDR3 is 14 residues long. In germline, CDR1 is LNHDA, CDR2 SQIVND (reference sequence). The DNA for the CDR3 is TGTGCCAGTAGTGGTAGGGGTCAAGCTTCACCCCTCCACTTT. The encoded protein is CASSGRGQASPLHF. Full variable domain (missing parts from reference TRBV19 and TRBJ1-6): DGGITQSPKYLFRKEGQNVTLSCEQNLNHDAMYWYRQDPGQGLRLIYYSQIVNDFQKGDIAEGYSVSREKKESFPLTVTSAQKNPTAFYLCASSGRGQASPLHFGNGTRLTVT.